These 20 T cell receptor beta chains were all obtained from the same sample, sequenced in a study of blood T cell repertoires in COVID-19. Method: immunoSEQ multiplex PCR; TCRdb's copy keeps in-frame clones and lacks some. The sample records tens of thousands of clones, around 79% being singletons. Sequenced sample: peripheral blood. Source of these receptors: a man between 50 and 59 years old with acute or convalescent COVID-19.

This clone turned up a few times. CDR3 bases: TGTGCCAGCAGCCTATTGGAGGGACTAGCCTACAATGAGCAGTTCTTC. Its translation is CASSLLEGLAYNEQFF. V gene TRBV11-2 combines with J gene TRBJ2-1, with 8 bases that match TRBD2. The CDR3 contains 16 residues. CDR1 and CDR2 from the germline V gene are SGHAT and FQNNGV. J lost 2 bases, V lost 5 bases, and 8 bases had no gene match.

The rearrangement uses TRBV9 and TRBJ1-2; D might be TRBD1 (5 bases). The germline CDR1 and CDR2 sequences are SGDLS and YYNGEE. There are 14 residues in the CDR3. Trimming took off 3 bases at V and 2 bases at J, with 11 bases between the two ends. CDR3 residues: CASSASGHNYGYTF. CDR3 sequence (DNA): TGTGCCAGCAGCGCCTCCGGACACAACTATGGCTACACCTTC.

The V gene is TRBV7-3, the J gene TRBJ2-5; 11 bases map to TRBD1. The CDR3 has 15 residues. Per the germline V gene, CDR1 is SGHTA and CDR2 is FQGTGA. V shed 5 bases, J shed 4 bases, and the junction held 6 bases outside the gene matches. CDR3 loop: CASSPGQGARETQYF. The DNA for the CDR3 is TGTGCCAGCAGCCCCGGACAGGGGGCTAGAGAGACCCAGTACTTC. Complete variable domain (other parts from reference TRBV7-3 and TRBJ2-5): GAGVSQTPSNKVTEKGKYVELRCDPISGHTALYWYRQSLGQGPEFLIYFQGTGAADDSGLPNDRFFAVRPEGSVSTLKIQRTERGDSAVYLCASSPGQGARETQYFGPGTRLLVL.

V gene TRBV27 combines with J gene TRBJ1-1; no clear D. With 6 bases removed from V and 1 base from J, the gap between germline ends came to 15 bases. CDR1 MNHEY and CDR2 SMNVEV come from the germline V gene (reference sequence). The CDR3 covers 15 residues. CDR3 sequence: CASSPSLNRNTEAFF. The CDR3 DNA reads as TGTGCCAGCAGCCCTTCCTTAAACAGGAACACTGAAGCTTTCTTT.

The chain has TRBV5-5 and TRBJ2-1; the match to TRBD1 covers 8 bases. This CDR3 is 17 amino acids long. J was trimmed by 7 bases and V by 0 bases; bases with no gene match: 12. Germline V CDR1 and CDR2: SGHKS, YYEKEE (reference sequence). The CDR3 reads CASSLVAGGAHRNEQFF. The CDR3, as DNA: TGTGCCAGCAGCTTGGTGGCAGGGGGCGCTCATCGAAATGAGCAGTTCTTC.

V gene TRBV11-3 combines with J gene TRBJ2-3; no clear D gene. Germline values: CDR1 SGHNT, CDR2 YENEEA. Trimming cost V 6 bases and J 7 bases, with 17 bases left between them. The CDR3 is made up of 14 amino acids. This CDR3 reads CASSSTLYSYTQYF. The CDR3 DNA reads as TGTGCCAGCAGTTCCACCCTATACTCGTATACGCAGTATTTT.

The chain combines TRBV9 with TRBJ1-1; D possibly corresponds to TRBD1 (6 bases). Germline assignment: CDR1 SGDLS and CDR2 YYNGEE. V shed 0 bases and J shed 0 bases, with 21 bases lying between them. The CDR3 has 19 residues. This CDR3 is CASSVGTGGFNSMNTEAFF. The CDR3 coding sequence is TGTGCCAGCAGCGTAGGGACTGGGGGCTTTAACTCTATGAACACTGAAGCTTTCTTT.

The gene calls are TRBV27 and TRBJ1-2, with D perhaps TRBD1 (5 bases). V lost 4 bases and J 3 bases, leaving 15 bases between the germline ends. The germline gives CDR1 MNHEY, CDR2 SMNVEV (reference sequence). The CDR3 has 15 residues. CDR3 sequence reads: CASSSRGHGYYGYTF. In DNA form, the CDR3 reads TGTGCCAGCAGTTCTAGAGGACACGGCTACTATGGCTACACCTTC.

J is TRBJ1-4 and V is TRBV10-3; 8 nucleotides line up with TRBD1. Looked up from germline, CDR1 is ENHRY and CDR2 is SYGVKD. Unmatched junction bases numbered 14, after V lost 4 bases and J lost 7 bases. The CDR3 is 17 residues long. The CDR3 is CAISADRTGLISEKLFF. The CDR3 DNA follows: TGTGCCATCAGTGCAGACCGGACAGGGCTTATTAGTGAAAAACTGTTTTTT.

This clone was observed a few times. V gene TRBV9 combines with J gene TRBJ2-6; D might be TRBD2 (6 bases). The V and J ends lost 6 bases and 3 bases respectively, with 7 bases between them. Germline loops: CDR1 SGDLS, CDR2 YYNGEE. This CDR3 is built from 13 residues. The CDR3 nucleotides are TGTGCCAGCATCGGGGGTGGGGCCAACGTCCTGACTTTC. Encoded protein: CASIGGGANVLTF. The whole variable domain, remainder taken from reference TRBV9 and TRBJ2-6, is DSGVTQTPKHLITATGQRVTLRCSPRSGDLSVYWYQQSLDQGLQFLIQYYNGEERAKGNILERFSAQQFPDLHSELNLSSLELGDSALYFCASIGGGANVLTFGAGSRLTVL.

The chain has TRBV30 and TRBJ1-2, with D possibly matching TRBD1 (5 bases). Trimming stripped 4 bases from V and 1 base from J, with 16 bases between. Germline assignment: CDR1 GTSNPN and CDR2 SVGIG (reference sequence). This CDR3 comprises 15 residues. In DNA form, the CDR3 reads TGTGCCTGGAAAGAGATAGGGGTCAATAACTATGGCTACACCTTC. It yields the protein CAWKEIGVNNYGYTF.

The CDR3 bases are TGTGCCAGCAGTGAGGCCGCATATGGCTACACCTTC. It specifies CASSEAAYGYTF. This chain connects TRBV25-1 to TRBJ1-2; D gene ambiguous. Germline V CDR1 and CDR2: MGHDK, SYGVNS. Deletions cut 3 bases from V and 5 bases from J, with 7 bases between. This CDR3 region has 12 residues.

The V gene is TRBV20-1, the J gene TRBJ2-1; D is ambiguous. Germline values: CDR1 DFQATT, CDR2 SNEGSKA (reference sequence). Trimming cost V 3 bases and J 2 bases, with 5 bases left between them. The CDR3 has 12 amino acids. CDR3: CSASPTYNEQFF. CDR3 nucleotide sequence: TGCAGTGCTAGTCCTACCTACAATGAGCAGTTCTTC.

V and J are TRBV2 and TRBJ2-5, with TRBD2 matching over 8 bases. V lost 9 bases, J lost 4 bases, and 13 bases stayed unmatched. CDR1 and CDR2 from the germline V gene are SNHLY and FYNNEI. This CDR3 has 15 residues. Written as DNA, the CDR3 is TGTGCCAGTTCGGAGATTAGCGGGATAAGAGAGACCCAGTACTTC. As protein: CASSEISGIRETQYF. The whole variable domain, remainder taken from reference TRBV2 and TRBJ2-5, is EPEVTQTPSHQVTQMGQEVILRCVPISNHLYFYWYRQILGQKVEFLVSFYNNEISEKSEIFDDQFSVERPDGSNFTLKIRSTKLEDSAMYFCASSEISGIRETQYFGPGTRLLVL.

This clone was seen more than once but under ten times. This sample also contains other DNA sequences that code for the same CDR3. The V gene is TRBV5-6, the J gene TRBJ2-7; D is ambiguous. With 5 bases removed from V and 4 bases from J, the gap between germline ends came to 7 bases. From germline, CDR1 is SGHDT and CDR2 YYEEEE. The CDR3 loop spans 11 amino acids. CDR3 loop: CASSNYYEQYF. The CDR3 DNA follows: TGTGCCAGCAGTAACTATTACGAGCAGTACTTC.

This chain links TRBV4-3 with TRBJ2-3; 8 bases fit TRBD1. Germline V CDR1 and CDR2: LGHNA, YSLEER. There are 16 residues in the CDR3. With V trimmed by 2 bases and J by 3 bases, 7 bases remained unmatched. CDR3 nucleotides: TGCGCCAGCAGCCAAATAGGACAGGGCGGAACAGATACGCAGTATTTT. Translating gives CASSQIGQGGTDTQYF.

The chain is built from TRBV18 and TRBJ1-1, with a weak D call TRBD1 (5 bases). The CDR3 runs to 15 residues. Germline V gives CDR1 KGHSH, CDR2 LQKENI. With 6 bases removed from V and 3 bases from J, the gap between germline ends came to 17 bases. CDR3 nucleotides: TGTGCCAGCTCTCGGAGCGGGACGGGAGACACTGAAGCTTTCTTT. Its translation is CASSRSGTGDTEAFF.

The chain combines TRBV5-6 with TRBJ2-2, with 9 positions matching TRBD1. CDR3 size: 15 residues. Germline values: CDR1 SGHDT, CDR2 YYEEEE. V was pared by 4 bases and J by 5 bases, with 6 bases of the junction left unmatched. The CDR3 bases are TGTGCCAGCAGCCGAGGGACAGGGCAGACCGGGGAGCTGTTTTTT. It encodes CASSRGTGQTGELFF.

The rearrangement joins TRBV6-5 to TRBJ1-2; no firm D call. This CDR3 is 14 amino acids long. V lost 0 bases and J 3 bases, leaving 8 bases between the germline ends. Germline V gene sequence: CDR1 MNHEY, CDR2 SVGAGI. CDR3: CASSYSTVDYGYTF. CDR3 bases: TGTGCCAGCAGTTACTCTACGGTGGACTATGGCTACACCTTC.

The sample holds a few counts of this clone. This sequence joins TRBV5-1 and TRBJ1-1; TRBD1 matches 7 bases. Unmatched junction bases numbered 2, after V lost 5 bases and J lost 1 base. Germline V gives CDR1 SGHRS, CDR2 YFSETQ. The CDR3 is 13 residues long. For the CDR3, the DNA is TGCGCCAGCAGGACAGGGCCGAACACTGAAGCTTTCTTT. Residues: CASRTGPNTEAFF.